The 15 T cell receptor beta chains below come from one sample, sequenced in a study of shared clonotypes between healthy human individuals. Only in-frame clones appear in the TCRdb table, and some are missing; sequencing was by immunoSEQ multiplex PCR. Of roughly 2 million clones in the sample, about 94% are singletons; the top ten hold around 0.13%. Specimen: naive CD4+ T cells sorted from blood. Noted subset: CD45RA+ positively selected. These receptors all stem from a man younger than 35 in good health.

The chain couples TRBV6-5 to TRBJ2-2, with D tentatively TRBD1 (5 bases). Germline assignment: CDR1 MNHEY and CDR2 SVGAGI. V shed 7 bases and J shed 5 bases, with 11 bases lying between them. The CDR3 covers 13 residues. CDR3 coding DNA: TGTGCCAGCACCAATCAGGGTACCGGGGAGCTGTTTTTT. The encoded protein is CASTNQGTGELFF.

Of note for this clone: Different DNA sequences within this sample yield the same CDR3. This sequence joins TRBV30 and TRBJ1-5, with unresolved D. Trimming took off 0 bases at V and 0 bases at J, with 6 bases between the two ends. CDR3 length equals 14 residues. CDR1 is GTSNPN and CDR2 is SVGIG in the germline V gene (reference sequence). Written as DNA, the CDR3 is TGTGCCTGGAGTGTATGGGGTAGCAATCAGCCCCAGCATTTT. Translation: CAWSVWGSNQPQHF.

The V call is TRBV11-2, the J call TRBJ2-3; D might be TRBD2 (6 bases). This CDR3 region has 14 residues. Between the trimmed V and J ends, which lost 0 bases and 4 bases, there was a span of 8 bases. Per the germline V gene, CDR1 is SGHAT and CDR2 is FQNNGV. CDR3 in amino acids: CASSLEGLSDTQYF. CDR3 bases: TGTGCCAGCAGCTTAGAGGGACTCTCAGATACGCAGTATTTT.

The chain carries TRBV27 and TRBJ1-6; D unclear. There are 16 residues in the CDR3. Looked up from germline, CDR1 is MNHEY and CDR2 is SMNVEV (reference sequence). The V gene lost 2 bases and the J gene lost 0 bases, with 8 bases spanning the gap. CDR3 protein: CASSLGGSSYNSPLHF. The DNA of the CDR3 is TGTGCCAGCAGTTTAGGCGGGAGCTCCTATAATTCACCCCTCCACTTT.

The V call is TRBV5-1, the J call TRBJ1-3; no clear D. The length of the CDR3 is 16 residues. Trimming cost V 2 bases and J 0 bases, with 12 bases left between them. Germline V gene sequence: CDR1 SGHRS, CDR2 YFSETQ. The CDR3 nucleotides read TGCGCCAGCAGCTTCCAGACGTCGGCCTCTGGAAACACCATATATTTT. It translates to CASSFQTSASGNTIYF.

Here the CDR3 reads CASSAPQGATDEQYF. CDR3 in DNA: TGTGCCAGCAGTGCCCCCCAGGGCGCTACTGACGAGCAGTACTTC. The J gene is TRBJ2-7, the V gene TRBV28; tentatively, D is TRBD1 (5 bases). Germline assignment: CDR1 MDHEN and CDR2 SYDVKM. V was shortened by 5 bases and J by 5 bases, with 19 bases between the two germline ends. The CDR3 is made up of 15 amino acids. Using reference TRBV28 and TRBJ2-7 for the parts outside the CDR3, the full variable domain is DVKVTQSSRYLVKRTGEKVFLECVQDMDHENMFWYRQDPGLGLRLIYFSYDVKMKEKGDIPEGYSVSREKKERFSLILESASTNQTSMYLCASSAPQGATDEQYFGPGTRLTVT.

The chain links TRBV6-6 to TRBJ2-5, with 8 bases that match TRBD1. Per the germline V gene, CDR1 is MNHNY and CDR2 is SVGAGI (reference sequence). Trimming cost V 6 bases and J 9 bases; bases outside gene matches: 15. The CDR3 is 15 residues long. CDR3 amino acids: CASRMGQVAEMAQYF. CDR3 in DNA: TGTGCCAGCAGGATGGGACAGGTCGCTGAAATGGCCCAGTACTTC.

This chain links TRBV7-9 with TRBJ1-1; D gene uncertain. The CDR3 is made up of 15 amino acids. Looked up from germline, CDR1 is SEHNR and CDR2 is FQNEAQ (reference sequence). V was trimmed by 1 base and J by 0 bases, leaving 9 bases between them. The CDR3 sequence is CASSLEGAMNTEAFF. The CDR3 DNA is TGTGCCAGCAGCTTAGAGGGCGCGATGAACACTGAAGCTTTCTTT.

The chain couples TRBV7-2 to TRBJ2-3; D is uncertain. The CDR3 contains 15 residues. V was pared by 5 bases and J by 1 base, with 13 bases between. Germline CDR1 and CDR2: SGHTA and FQGNSA. The DNA of the CDR3 is TGTGCCAGCAGCCGTGACGGCAGGCGCACAGATACGCAGTATTTT. Amino acid sequence: CASSRDGRRTDTQYF.

The genes are TRBV7-2 and TRBJ1-4; D may be TRBD1 (5 bases). CDR1 is SGHTA and CDR2 is FQGNSA in the germline V gene. V gave up 5 bases and J gave up 5 bases, with 15 bases separating them. CDR3 length equals 15 residues. The CDR3 loop is CASSDEPGLNEKLFF. CDR3 DNA: TGTGCCAGCAGCGACGAGCCAGGGTTGAATGAAAAACTGTTTTTT.

In regard to this clone: The identical CDR3 is also encoded by other nucleotide sequences in the sample. In DNA, the CDR3 is TGTGCCAGCAGCGGGACAGGAGGCTCTGGAAACACCATATATTTT. Translation: CASSGTGGSGNTIYF. The chain recombines TRBV2 with TRBJ1-3, with 8 bases matching TRBD1. Germline V gene data show CDR1 as SNHLY and CDR2 as FYNNEI. The V gene end was trimmed by 6 bases and the J gene end by 0 bases; junction bases not matched to a gene: 4. This CDR3 is built from 15 residues.

The chain employs TRBV7-6 and TRBJ2-5; 8 bases align to TRBD1. The germline gives CDR1 SGHVS, CDR2 FNYEAQ. CDR3 size: 13 residues. Trimming at V came to 5 bases and at J to 5 bases, leaving 4 bases not matched to a gene. The CDR3 here is CASSPDRGETQYF. In DNA form, the CDR3 reads TGTGCCAGCAGCCCCGACAGGGGTGAGACCCAGTACTTC.

This clone was observed a few times. Other DNA sequences from this sample encode an identical CDR3 as well. The V call is TRBV19, the J call TRBJ1-1; D possibly corresponds to TRBD1 (5 bases). Germline V gene data show CDR1 as LNHDA and CDR2 as SQIVND (reference sequence). Trimming removed 4 bases from V and 0 bases from J, with 6 bases in between. CDR3 length: 13 residues. In DNA form, the CDR3 reads TGTGCCAGTAGTACGACAGTGAACACTGAAGCTTTCTTT. Protein sequence: CASSTTVNTEAFF.

V gene TRBV30 combines with J gene TRBJ1-5; D may be TRBD1 (5 bases). Trimming took off 2 bases at V and 5 bases at J, with 13 bases between the two ends. The V gene's germline CDR1 is GTSNPN and CDR2 SVGIG (reference sequence). This CDR3 is 14 amino acids long. The DNA for the CDR3 is TGTGCCTGGAGTATAGGGGCACCGTATCAGCCCCAGCATTTT. Amino acid sequence: CAWSIGAPYQPQHF.

As for this clone: The sample holds other DNA sequences that translate to the same CDR3. This chain joins TRBV6-5 and TRBJ1-6; D uncertain. Germline-derived CDR1 and CDR2 are MNHEY and SVGAGI. This CDR3 contains 16 residues. The V end was cut by 0 bases, the J end by 0 bases, with 6 bases between. DNA for the CDR3: TGTGCCAGCAGTTACTCGGGCCTCTCCTATAATTCACCCCTCCACTTT. Residues: CASSYSGLSYNSPLHF.